A single sample gave rise to the 10 T cell receptor beta chains below, sequenced in a study of breast tumors, draining lymph nodes, adjacent tissues. TCRdb used MiXCR to reprocess the multiplex PCR reads, holding one entry per CDR3 protein. The table shows tens of thousands of distinct CDR3 sequences, with about 21% occurring only once. Breast cancer patients provided tissue from their axillary draining lymph nodes. The sequencing input was axillary lymph node tissue. All receptors derive from a female donor with breast cancer. Some clones in this sample may be carry-over from other donors' samples.

The table lists this clonotype with a few counts. This chain links TRBV30 with TRBJ2-7, with TRBD1 identical over 7 bases. J gave up 4 bases and V 3 bases, and 6 bases lay outside the gene matches. CDR1 is GTSNPN, CDR2 SVGIG, per germline (reference sequence). The CDR3 runs 13 residues. CDR3 protein: CAWSRDSPYEQYF. The DNA for the CDR3 is TGTGCCTGGAGCAGGGACAGCCCTTACGAGCAGTACTTC.

The V gene is TRBV7-2, the J gene TRBJ1-1; weak D call: TRBD1 (5 bases). The CDR3 has 16 amino acids. The germline V and J ends were trimmed by 6 bases and 11 bases, with 28 bases remaining between them. Germline lookup yields CDR1 SGHTA and CDR2 FQGNSA. CDR3 amino acids: CASSEYSSGSPGRAFF. The CDR3 DNA reads as TGTGCCAGCAGTGAATATAGCTCGGGGAGTCCGGGACGGGCTTTCTTT. Filled out from reference TRBV7-2 and TRBJ1-1, the complete variable domain reads GAGVSQSPSNKVTEKGKDVELRCDPISGHTALYWYRQSLGQGLEFLIYFQGNSAPDKSGLPSDRFSAERTGGSVSTLTIQRTQQEDSAVYLCASSEYSSGSPGRAFFGQGTRLTVV.

In its sample, this clonotype was seen a few times. This chain links TRBV6-1 with TRBJ1-5, with D perhaps TRBD1 (6 bases). Germline values: CDR1 MNHNS, CDR2 SASEGT. V dropped 5 bases and J dropped 4 bases, with 12 bases sitting between them. The CDR3 consists of 14 residues. Here the CDR3 reads CASSFWGANQPQHF. CDR3 DNA sequence: TGTGCCAGCAGTTTTTGGGGGGCAAATCAGCCCCAGCATTTT.

On this clonotype itself: Given a much more abundant clone one base away, this may be a read error. The chain has TRBV6-1 and TRBJ2-5; D is unresolved. The CDR3 length is 13 residues. Germline CDR1 MNHNS, CDR2 SASEGT. Trimming cost V 8 bases and J 4 bases, with 14 bases left between them. In DNA form, the CDR3 reads TGTGCCAGCGATTGTGGAGTTCGAGAGACCCAGTACTTC. It encodes CASDCGVRETQYF.

This clonotype was counted ten times or more. The V call is TRBV20-1, the J call TRBJ2-7; 8 bases line up with TRBD2. Germline V CDR1 and CDR2: DFQATT, SNEGSKA (reference sequence). The CDR3 totals 14 residues. V lost 6 bases and J lost 0; bases outside the gene matches: 7. The CDR3 loop is CSAISGTSSYEQYF. Written as DNA, the CDR3 is TGCAGTGCCATATCTGGGACTAGCTCCTACGAGCAGTACTTC.

This clonotype was counted between two and nine times. J is TRBJ2-2 and V is TRBV4-1, with a tentative D call TRBD1 (6 bases). Germline V gene data show CDR1 as MGHRA and CDR2 as YSYEKL. This CDR3 is 15 amino acids long. Trimming stripped 5 bases from V and 9 bases from J, with 19 bases between. The CDR3 DNA reads as TGCGCCAGCAGCTCTTTCCTCACAGGGCTGAGGGAGCTGTTTTTT. Amino acids: CASSSFLTGLRELFF.

This clonotype was seen many times. V usage is TRBV7-9 and J usage is TRBJ2-5; 7 nucleotides line up with TRBD2. CDR1 and CDR2 (germline): SEHNR, FQNEAQ (reference sequence). V lost 5 bases to trimming and J lost 5 bases; unmatched junction nucleotides: 23. The CDR3 is 19 amino acids. Here the CDR3 reads CASSPHGRGIAGGGETQYF. CDR3 sequence (DNA): TGTGCCAGCAGCCCCCATGGTCGGGGGATAGCGGGCGGGGGTGAGACCCAGTACTTC.

In its sample, this clonotype was seen a few times. The rearrangement uses TRBV27 and TRBJ2-5; tentatively, D is TRBD2 (7 bases). This CDR3 comprises 15 residues. V lost 4 bases, J lost 2 bases, and 14 bases lay in between. The germline V gene encodes CDR1 MNHEY and CDR2 SMNVEV (reference sequence). Here the CDR3 reads CASSSAGARQETQYF. DNA of the CDR3: TGTGCCAGCAGTTCCGCGGGGGCCCGGCAAGAGACCCAGTACTTC.

With regard to this clonotype: A read error may be the cause here, since a much bigger clone is one base away. As the CDR3 is not closed by the conserved phenylalanine or tryptophan, this likely results from a read error. The chain employs TRBV19 and TRBJ2-7; D is possibly TRBD1 (6 bases). The CDR3 contains 14 residues. V was cut by 4 bases and J by 3 bases, with 13 bases left in between. The germline gives CDR1 LNHDA, CDR2 SQIVND (reference sequence). The CDR3 reads CASSTTGLFYEQYL. The CDR3 DNA reads as TGTGCCAGTAGTACTACAGGGCTCTTCTACGAGCAGTACCTC.

The rearrangement joins TRBV3-1 to TRBJ2-5, with D possibly TRBD2 on 5 matching bases. The CDR3 sequence is 15 residues long. Germline assignment: CDR1 LGHDT and CDR2 YNNKEL (reference sequence). V gave up 8 bases and J gave up 4 bases, with 20 bases separating them. This chain's CDR3 is CASRRLREKSETQYF. Here the CDR3 DNA reads TGTGCCAGCCGACGGTTGAGGGAGAAGTCAGAGACCCAGTACTTC.